This paragraph reports one T cell receptor beta chain. The clone's antigen remains unknown. No clone much larger than this one lies a single base away; base qualities are absent. The entry originates in a study of cytomegalovirus exposure and HLA in healthy donors (dated by TCRdb to the late 2010s). For the study in its entirety: According to a later analysis, one platform produced both the roughly 120 validation repertoires and the 666 repertoires of the first cohort. The study was designed to test whether signatures of past pathogen exposure could be identified by cataloging public T cell receptors. Besides the first cohort of 500 to 700 subjects, a separate validation cohort made up of 120 or so different subjects was used. To predict cytomegalovirus infection status, the study combined high-throughput TCR immunosequencing, statistical association of individual TCRs with disease status, and machine learning. Findings and caveats that apply to the study as a whole: A total of 150 to 200 TCR beta chains were listed by the study as associated with cytomegalovirus. A few of the identified cytomegalovirus-associated TCR beta chains were confirmed in vitro to be specific for cytomegalovirus antigens. Cytomegalovirus status was reported to be diagnosed by the classifier with high specificity and sensitivity in both the original and validation cohorts. A later analysis lacked HLA typing for the validation cohort, so it scored co-occurrence in that cohort across all 120 or so repertoires. Most TCR sequences were seen in very few donors, while some public TCRs were found in many individuals. It was suggested by the authors that the approach could potentially be generalized to other disease states and immunological phenotypes. Subsequent analysis determined that TCRs grouped into clusters in the first cohort also showed a tendency toward co-occurrence across the 90 to 150 validation repertoires, and about 93% of cluster scores exceeded 0.

The CDR3 runs 17 amino acids, cysteine and phenylalanine included. The kept DNA is CDR3 alone, 51 bases in frame from the first base. Trimming costs V 0 bases and J 4 bases, and their ends lie 16 bases apart. The germline V gene gives CDR1 as MGHRA and CDR2 as YSYEKL. The method was the immunoSEQ multiplex PCR assay. Per the authors' processing: To diagnose cytomegalovirus status from the catalog of TCR beta chain sequences, a statistical classification framework was built. TCRdb's version of the immuneACCESS table is confined to in-frame rearrangements and falls short of the full clone set. An unresolved V gene accounts for under half of the shortfall where checked; the remainder is of unknown origin. V and J calls and clone size are as listed in that table; D and trimming were resolved from the DNA. The sample table lists approximately 150,000 clones, about 89% of them with a count of one. 2% to 3% of the sample goes to the ten largest clones.

The donors belonged to the validation cohort of under 150 subjects, which was separate from the roughly 670-subject first cohort. Recombination linked TRBV4-1 to TRBJ2-1; TRBD1 is a possible D gene, resting on 5 matching bases. This clonotype was obtained from a man between 18 and 29 years old in good health and CMV-seropositive. Sample: PBMCs. At the DNA level, the sequence is TGCGCCAGCAGCCAAGATAAGAAAGGGGCTGGGTACAATGAGCAGTTCTTC. The resulting protein is CASSQDKKGAGYNEQFF.